In its sample, the clone carrying this TCR beta chain ranks as medium-sized. These data originate in a study of OX40 agonist ivuxolimab in advanced cancers. In the study overall: Every 2 weeks, patients got intravenous ivuxolimab at one of six dose levels (0.01-10 mg/kg). Dose-escalation patients were diagnosed with hepatocellular carcinoma, melanoma, renal cell cancer or head and neck cancer.

The germline V gene encodes CDR1 PRHDT and CDR2 FYEKMQ (reference sequence). V lost 6 bases and J 3 bases, leaving 15 bases between the germline ends. The CDR3 has 14 residues. The data were produced by immunoSEQ multiplex PCR, yet TCRdb's version contains in-frame clones alone and is incomplete. The table includes approximately 12,000 clones, less than 80% detected once. V usage is TRBV13 and J usage is TRBJ2-7; the D is unclear. This specimen was CD4+ or CD8+ T cells sorted from blood, taken in a trial of the OX40 agonist ivuxolimab. This clonotype originated in an adult with an advanced solid tumor such as melanoma, head and neck, liver or kidney cancer. For the CDR3, the DNA is TGTGCCAGCAGTGGAGATAACACCGACTACGAGCAGTACTTC. Residues: CASSGDNTDYEQYF.